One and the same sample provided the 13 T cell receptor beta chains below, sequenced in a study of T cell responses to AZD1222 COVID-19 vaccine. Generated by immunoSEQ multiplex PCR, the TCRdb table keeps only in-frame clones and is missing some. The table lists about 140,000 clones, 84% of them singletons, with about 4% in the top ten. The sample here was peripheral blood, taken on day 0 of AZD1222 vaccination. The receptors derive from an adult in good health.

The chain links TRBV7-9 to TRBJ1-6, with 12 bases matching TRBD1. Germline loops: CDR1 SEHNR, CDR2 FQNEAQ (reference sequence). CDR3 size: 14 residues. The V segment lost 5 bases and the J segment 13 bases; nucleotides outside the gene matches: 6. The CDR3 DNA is TGTGCCAGCAGCCGCGGGACAGGGGGCCAGCCCCTCCACTTT. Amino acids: CASSRGTGGQPLHF.

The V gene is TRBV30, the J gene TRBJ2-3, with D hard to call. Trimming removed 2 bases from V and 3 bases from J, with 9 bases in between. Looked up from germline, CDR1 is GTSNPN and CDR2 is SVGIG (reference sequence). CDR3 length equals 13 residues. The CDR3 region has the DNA TGTGCCTGGAGTCGTGGCCTAACAGATACGCAGTATTTT. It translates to CAWSRGLTDTQYF.

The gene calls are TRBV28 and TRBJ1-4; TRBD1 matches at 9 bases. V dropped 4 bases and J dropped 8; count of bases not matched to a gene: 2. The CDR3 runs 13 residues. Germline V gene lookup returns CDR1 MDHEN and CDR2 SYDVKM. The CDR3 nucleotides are TGTGCCAGCAGTTCCGGGACAGGGGAAAAACTGTTTTTT. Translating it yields CASSSGTGEKLFF.

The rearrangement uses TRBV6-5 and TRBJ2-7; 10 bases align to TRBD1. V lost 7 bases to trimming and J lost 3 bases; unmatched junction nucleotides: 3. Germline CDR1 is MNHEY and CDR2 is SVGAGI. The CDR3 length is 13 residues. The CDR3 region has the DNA TGTGCCAGCACAGGACAGGGGGGCTACGAGCAGTACTTC. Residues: CASTGQGGYEQYF.

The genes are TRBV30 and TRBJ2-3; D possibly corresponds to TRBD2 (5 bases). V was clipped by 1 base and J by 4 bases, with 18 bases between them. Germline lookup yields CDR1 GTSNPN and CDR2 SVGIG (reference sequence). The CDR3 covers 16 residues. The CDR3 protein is CAWSGSNEGVSDTQYF. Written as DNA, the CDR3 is TGTGCCTGGAGTGGGTCGAATGAGGGAGTTTCAGATACGCAGTATTTT.

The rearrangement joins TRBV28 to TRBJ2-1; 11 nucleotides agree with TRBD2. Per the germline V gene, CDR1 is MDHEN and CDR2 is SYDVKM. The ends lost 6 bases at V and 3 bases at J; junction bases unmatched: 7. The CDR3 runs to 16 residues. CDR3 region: CASSPGTSGYYNEQFF. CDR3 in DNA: TGTGCCAGCAGCCCCGGGACTAGCGGATACTACAATGAGCAGTTCTTC. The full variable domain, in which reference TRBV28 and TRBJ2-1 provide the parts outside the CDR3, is DVKVTQSSRYLVKRTGEKVFLECVQDMDHENMFWYRQDPGLGLRLIYFSYDVKMKEKGDIPEGYSVSREKKERFSLILESASTNQTSMYLCASSPGTSGYYNEQFFGPGTRLTVL.

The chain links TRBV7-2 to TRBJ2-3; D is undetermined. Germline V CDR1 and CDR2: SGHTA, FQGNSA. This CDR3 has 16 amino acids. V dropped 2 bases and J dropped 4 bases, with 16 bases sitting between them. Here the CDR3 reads CASSLSSTQLADTQYF. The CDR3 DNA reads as TGTGCCAGCAGCTTATCTTCTACCCAGCTCGCAGATACGCAGTATTTT.

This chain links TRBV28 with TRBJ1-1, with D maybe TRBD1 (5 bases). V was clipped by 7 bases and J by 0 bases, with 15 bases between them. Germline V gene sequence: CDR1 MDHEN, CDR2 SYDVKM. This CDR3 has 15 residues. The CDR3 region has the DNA TGTGCCAGCACCCTGAGGCCCAGGGTGAACACTGAAGCTTTCTTT. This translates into CASTLRPRVNTEAFF.

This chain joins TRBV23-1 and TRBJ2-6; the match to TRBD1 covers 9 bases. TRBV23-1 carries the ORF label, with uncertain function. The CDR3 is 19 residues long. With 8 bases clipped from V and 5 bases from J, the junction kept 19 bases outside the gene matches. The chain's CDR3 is CASGPFTGTGKRRANVLTF. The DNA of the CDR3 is TGCGCCAGCGGGCCCTTTACCGGGACAGGGAAGAGGAGGGCCAACGTCCTGACTTTC.

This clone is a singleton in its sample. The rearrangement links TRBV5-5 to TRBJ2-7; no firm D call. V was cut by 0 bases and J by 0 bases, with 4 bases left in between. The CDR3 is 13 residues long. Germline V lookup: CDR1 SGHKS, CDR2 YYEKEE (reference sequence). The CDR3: CASSLGISYEQYF. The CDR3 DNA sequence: TGTGCCAGCAGCTTGGGGATCTCCTACGAGCAGTACTTC. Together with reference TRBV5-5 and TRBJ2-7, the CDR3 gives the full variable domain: DAGVTQSPTHLIKTRGQQVTLRCSPISGHKSVSWYQQVLGQGPQFIFQYYEKEERGRGNFPDRFSARQFPNYSSELNVNALLLGDSALYLCASSLGISYEQYFGPGTRLTVT.

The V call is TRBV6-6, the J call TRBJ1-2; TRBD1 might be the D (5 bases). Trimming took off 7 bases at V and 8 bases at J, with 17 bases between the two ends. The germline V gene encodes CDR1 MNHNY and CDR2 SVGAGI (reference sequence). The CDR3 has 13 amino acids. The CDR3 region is CASIIGAGSGYTF. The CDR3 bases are TGTGCCAGCATCATAGGGGCAGGGAGCGGCTACACCTTC.

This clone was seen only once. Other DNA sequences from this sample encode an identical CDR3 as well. Written as DNA, the CDR3 is TGTGCCAGCAGCGTAGATGGCGGGAGCTACGAGCAGTACTTC. Its protein is CASSVDGGSYEQYF. This sequence joins TRBV9 and TRBJ2-7; 7 bases fit TRBD2. After removal of 0 bases from V and 3 bases from J, the junction contained 3 bases not matched to a gene. The CDR3 is 14 residues long. Germline V gene data show CDR1 as SGDLS and CDR2 as YYNGEE.

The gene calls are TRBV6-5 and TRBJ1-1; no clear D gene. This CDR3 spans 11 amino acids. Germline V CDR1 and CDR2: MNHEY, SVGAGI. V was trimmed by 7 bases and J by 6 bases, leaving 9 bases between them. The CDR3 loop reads CASNLWSEAFF. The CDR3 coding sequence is TGTGCCAGCAATTTGTGGTCTGAAGCTTTCTTT.